Below are 5 T cell receptor beta chains sequenced from a single sample in a study of shared clonotypes between healthy human individuals (TCRdb year 2020). The library was prepared using the immunoSEQ multiplex PCR assay. What TCRdb holds here is the immuneACCESS table cut down to in-frame rearrangements. Part of the clones is not present; checked against another copy, under half of the missing clones reflect an unresolved V gene, and the others are unexplained. The table for this sample lists approximately 640,000 clones; about 90% of them were counted only once. Roughly 36% of the sample is in the top ten clones. Sequencing was carried out using memory CD8+ T cells from PBMCs. According to the study, the label for this sample's cell subset or site signals: CD45RO+ cells pooled with CCR7-negative TemRA cells. Receptors originate from a man aged 18 to 30 in good health. Some clones in this sample may be carry-over from other donors' samples.

The rearrangement uses TRBV7-2 and TRBJ1-1; D not resolved. From germline, CDR1 is SGHTA and CDR2 FQGNSA. The germline V and J ends were trimmed by 2 bases and 6 bases, with 10 bases remaining between them. This CDR3 spans 13 amino acids. In nucleotides, the CDR3 is TGTGCCAGCAGCTTAACGTGGACGGCTGAAGCTTTCTTT. It is translated as CASSLTWTAEAFF.

The chain couples TRBV27 to TRBJ1-1; possible D gene TRBD1, 5 bases. Germline assignment: CDR1 MNHEY and CDR2 SMNVEV (reference sequence). Deletions cut 6 bases from V and 1 base from J, with 12 bases between. The CDR3 is 14 amino acids. Here the CDR3 DNA reads TGTGCCAGCAGAGAACGCGGGGGGAACACTGAAGCTTTCTTT. Translating gives CASRERGGNTEAFF.

This clone has just one count. The CDR3 sequence is CARRGNEQFF. The CDR3 DNA follows: TGTGCCAGGAGGGGGAATGAGCAGTTCTTC. This rearrangement joins TRBV25-1 to TRBJ2-1; a possible D gene is TRBD1 (6 bases). Per germline, CDR1 MGHDK and CDR2 SYGVNS. The CDR3 runs to 10 residues. The V gene lost 9 bases and the J gene lost 7 bases, with 7 bases spanning the gap.

This clone was seen a few times. The chain couples TRBV6-1 to TRBJ2-2; TRBD1 might be the D (6 bases). From germline, CDR1 is MNHNS and CDR2 SASEGT. The CDR3 covers 15 residues. V lost 4 bases and J 4 bases, leaving 13 bases between the germline ends. Written as DNA, the CDR3 is TGTGCCAGCAGTGTGGGGGCAGAGCTCACCGGGGAGCTGTTTTTT. Translation: CASSVGAELTGELFF.

V and J are TRBV7-9 and TRBJ2-7, with unresolved D. In germline, CDR1 is SEHNR, CDR2 FQNEAQ (reference sequence). Trimming took off 5 bases at V and 9 bases at J, with 11 bases between the two ends. This CDR3 spans 11 amino acids. The CDR3 DNA is TGTGCCAGCAGCCCCTCAGGTTTGCAGTACTTC. Translating gives CASSPSGLQYF. Together with reference TRBV7-9 and TRBJ2-7, the CDR3 gives the full variable domain: DTGVSQNPRHKITKRGQNVTFRCDPISEHNRLYWYRQTLGQGPEFLTYFQNEAQLEKSRLLSDRFSAERPKGSFSTLEIQRTEQGDSAMYLCASSPSGLQYFGPGTRLTVT.